A single sample gave rise to the 21 T cell receptor beta chains below, sequenced in a study of CD8 T cells in ankylosing spondylitis (dated by TCRdb to between 2016 and 2019). Receptors were amplified or captured by 5' RACE. The listed sequencing device is Illumina HiSeq 2500. The raw public data were reprocessed by TCRdb itself: fastp quality trimming at Q25, MiXCR clonotype calling, in-frame beta chains only. Every distinct CDR3 protein forms one entry, paired with its most common genes and DNA. The sample table holds around 120,000 distinct CDR3 sequences, of which approximately 9.9% were seen once. 3.3% of the sample comes from the top ten. The sample consisted of blood, either unsorted or a sorted T cell fraction (not recorded which). These receptors came from a male donor with ankylosing spondylitis or in good health (not recorded which).

This clonotype was picked up many times. This chain connects TRBV12-3 or TRBV12-4 to TRBJ2-1; 10 positions agree with TRBD2. CDR3 length: 13 amino acids. V was clipped by 5 bases and J by 14 bases; unmatched bases: 9. This CDR3 reads CASSPSSGSSEFF. The CDR3 nucleotides are TGTGCCAGCAGTCCATCTAGCGGGAGCTCCGAGTTCTTC.

The chain has TRBV20-1 and TRBJ2-1; D is uncertain. Looked up from germline, CDR1 is DFQATT and CDR2 is SNEGSKA (reference sequence). The CDR3 is 13 residues long. V gave up 5 bases and J gave up 8 bases, with 16 bases separating them. The CDR3 region has the DNA TGCAGTGCTTCAAGTCCCTGGCGCTATGAGCAGTTCTTC. Translating it yields CSASSPWRYEQFF.

The table lists this clonotype with a few counts. The chain couples TRBV6-2 or TRBV6-3 to TRBJ2-4; D ambiguous. This CDR3 has 12 residues. Trimming pared 4 bases from V and 8 bases from J, leaving 9 bases between. The germline CDR1 and CDR2 sequences are MNHEY and SVGEGT. The CDR3, as DNA: TGTGCCAGCAGTTCCGCTTTGGACATTCAGTACTTC. This codes for CASSSALDIQYF.

Ten or more counts support this clonotype. The chain employs TRBV20-1 and TRBJ2-1, with a tentative D call TRBD2 (6 bases). Trimming removed 1 base from V and 9 bases from J, with 19 bases in between. In germline, CDR1 is DFQATT, CDR2 SNEGSKA (reference sequence). The CDR3 has 15 residues. CDR3 protein: CSARVGGGGPGEQFF. The DNA of the CDR3 is TGCAGTGCTAGAGTGGGGGGAGGAGGTCCCGGTGAGCAGTTCTTC.

This clonotype showed up many times. This rearrangement joins TRBV20-1 to TRBJ1-2, with 7 bases lining up with TRBD1. The CDR3 sequence is 14 residues long. V lost 0 bases and J lost 6; bases outside the gene matches: 7. Germline V gene lookup returns CDR1 DFQATT and CDR2 SNEGSKA (reference sequence). The CDR3 loop is CSARDAGGSNGYTF. The DNA for the CDR3 is TGCAGTGCTAGAGATGCAGGGGGTAGTAATGGCTACACCTTC.

In its sample, this clonotype was seen many times. CDR3 bases: TGTGCCAGCAGCCTTCTAGCGGGTACGAACACCGGGGAGCTGTTTTTT. Protein sequence: CASSLLAGTNTGELFF. The rearrangement uses TRBV3-1 and TRBJ2-2; 8 bases line up with TRBD2. The CDR3 has 16 residues. In germline, CDR1 is LGHDT, CDR2 YNNKEL (reference sequence). With V trimmed by 4 bases and J by 0 bases, 4 bases remained unmatched.

This clonotype was recorded at least ten times. V usage is TRBV7-2 and J usage is TRBJ1-1, with a possible D match to TRBD1 (5 bases). CDR1 and CDR2 (germline): SGHTA, FQGNSA. This CDR3 comprises 17 residues. V was pared by 5 bases and J by 5 bases, with 24 bases between. Here the CDR3 reads CASSTSVALGGGTEAFF. The CDR3 coding sequence is TGTGCCAGCAGCACGAGTGTTGCCCTCGGGGGGGGAACTGAAGCTTTCTTT.

This clonotype was seen only a few times. The chain has TRBV7-2 and TRBJ2-1, with 9 bases identical to TRBD2. Germline CDR1 reads SGHTA; CDR2 reads FQGNSA. J was trimmed by 5 bases and V by 1 base; bases with no gene match: 6. The CDR3 consists of 16 residues. This chain's CDR3 is CASSLVRGLAHNEQFF. CDR3 sequence (DNA): TGTGCCAGCAGCTTAGTACGGGGACTAGCCCACAATGAGCAGTTCTTC.

Ten or more counts support this clonotype. CDR3 sequence: CASSLLNEQFF. CDR3 in DNA: TGTGCCAGCAGCCTCTTGAATGAGCAGTTCTTC. The rearrangement joins TRBV7-2 to TRBJ2-1, with no clear D. Germline V gives CDR1 SGHTA, CDR2 FQGNSA. The CDR3 totals 11 residues. V was shortened by 5 bases and J by 7 bases, with 6 bases between the two germline ends.

In this sample, this clonotype turned up a few times. The chain uses TRBV7-6 and TRBJ2-6; D remains ambiguous. V lost 0 bases and J 3 bases, leaving 6 bases between the germline ends. Germline V gene sequence: CDR1 SGHVS, CDR2 FNYEAQ. The CDR3 consists of 15 residues. CDR3 nucleotides: TGTGCCAGCAGCTTAGCGGGGATTGGGGCCAACGTCCTGACTTTC. Translating it yields CASSLAGIGANVLTF.

This clonotype was found many times. The rearrangement links TRBV11-2 to TRBJ2-6; D might be TRBD2 (5 bases). The CDR3 length is 18 residues. The germline V gene encodes CDR1 SGHAT and CDR2 FQNNGV. The germline V and J ends were trimmed by 1 base and 2 bases, with 15 bases remaining between them. The CDR3 protein is CASSLVSSGSPGANVLTF. The CDR3 DNA sequence: TGTGCCAGCAGCTTAGTTTCTTCGGGGTCGCCTGGGGCCAACGTCCTGACTTTC.

This clonotype has at least ten counts. The V and J genes are TRBV5-4 and TRBJ2-1; D unresolved. CDR3 size: 14 residues. Germline lookup yields CDR1 SGHNT and CDR2 YYREEE (reference sequence). The V gene lost 2 bases and the J gene lost 3 bases, with 9 bases spanning the gap. The DNA of the CDR3 is TGTGCCAGCAGCTTCGACTCTATCTACAATGAGCAGTTCTTC. Its translation: CASSFDSIYNEQFF.

This clonotype showed up many times. The J gene is TRBJ2-7, the V gene TRBV9; 10 nucleotides line up with TRBD2. Germline-derived CDR1 and CDR2 are SGDLS and YYNGEE. The V segment lost 5 bases and the J segment 1 base; nucleotides outside the gene matches: 6. The CDR3 consists of 15 residues. The CDR3: CASSRTSGISYEQYF. The CDR3 region has the DNA TGTGCCAGCAGTCGAACTAGCGGGATTTCCTACGAGCAGTACTTC.

This clonotype was detected ten times or more. CDR3 DNA: TGTGCCAGCTCGGGAAGACCCTACAATGAGCAGTTCTTC. Its translation is CASSGRPYNEQFF. This chain joins TRBV4-2 and TRBJ2-1, with a tentative D call TRBD2 (5 bases). CDR1 is LGHNA, CDR2 YNFKEQ, per germline. This CDR3 contains 13 residues. V was trimmed by 8 bases and J by 2 bases, leaving 10 bases between them.

This clonotype was seen ten or more times. The V gene is TRBV15, the J gene TRBJ2-1; D ambiguous. Trimming removed 0 bases from V and 8 bases from J, with 11 bases in between. CDR1 and CDR2 (germline): LNHNV, YYDKDF (reference sequence). CDR3 size: 14 residues. Here the CDR3 DNA reads TGTGCCACCAGCAGAGATCTTGGGGTCTATGAGCAGTTCTTC. Its protein is CATSRDLGVYEQFF.

In this sample, this clonotype turned up many times. The J gene is TRBJ2-1, the V gene TRBV27; 10 bases are a match to TRBD1. The CDR3 has 16 residues. Germline loops: CDR1 MNHEY, CDR2 SMNVEV (reference sequence). The J segment lost 5 bases and the V segment lost 1 base, leaving 5 bases of the junction unmatched. Here the CDR3 reads CASSLWAGTGDNEQFF. CDR3 nucleotides: TGTGCCAGCAGTTTATGGGCCGGGACAGGGGACAATGAGCAGTTCTTC.

In its sample, this clonotype was seen many times. The V call is TRBV7-9, the J call TRBJ2-2; 11 bases agree with TRBD1. V dropped 5 bases and J dropped 8; count of bases not matched to a gene: 13. The CDR3 is made up of 17 amino acids. Germline CDR1 and CDR2: SEHNR and FQNEAQ (reference sequence). This CDR3 is CASSPATGTGGKGELFF. The CDR3 DNA reads as TGTGCCAGCAGCCCCGCCACCGGGACAGGGGGTAAAGGGGAGCTGTTTTTT.

The sample holds many counts of this clonotype. This chain joins TRBV29-1 and TRBJ1-3; the D gene is possibly TRBD1 (6 bases). The CDR3 covers 15 residues. The V gene lost 1 base and the J gene lost 4 bases, with 14 bases spanning the gap. From germline, CDR1 is SQVTM and CDR2 ANQGSEA. The CDR3 protein is CSVEGDRSGGNTIYF. CDR3 sequence (DNA): TGCAGCGTTGAAGGTGACAGGTCTGGAGGAAACACCATATATTTT.

On this clonotype: It may be a read error: a sequence one base away is much more abundant. No conserved phenylalanine or tryptophan is present at the end of the CDR3, so a read error is the likely explanation. The chain links TRBV27 to TRBJ1-5; 7 nucleotides match TRBD1. The CDR3 spans 15 residues. V dropped 5 bases and J dropped 0; count of bases not matched to a gene: 4. Germline V CDR1 and CDR2: MNHEY, SMNVEV (reference sequence). The CDR3 DNA is TGTGCCAGCAGTCCGCAGGGGGATAGCAATCAGCCCCAGCATTTG. It encodes CASSPQGDSNQPQHL.

Many counts were recorded for this clonotype. The V gene is TRBV5-5, the J gene TRBJ2-7, with D perhaps matching TRBD2 (6 bases). Trimming stripped 0 bases from V and 0 bases from J, with 10 bases between. The CDR3 is made up of 15 amino acids. Germline values: CDR1 SGHKS, CDR2 YYEKEE (reference sequence). This CDR3 is CASSLVGRNSYEQYF. As DNA, the CDR3 is TGTGCCAGCAGCTTGGTAGGGAGGAACTCCTACGAGCAGTACTTC.

The chain joins TRBV5-1 to TRBJ2-1; unclear D gene. CDR1 and CDR2 (germline): SGHRS, YFSETQ. The CDR3 has 14 amino acids. Trimming stripped 6 bases from V and 4 bases from J, with 14 bases between. The CDR3 DNA reads TGCGCCAGCAATAAAGGATTAAATTACAATGAGCAGTTCTTC. Amino acids: CASNKGLNYNEQFF. The whole variable domain, filled in from reference TRBV5-1 and TRBJ2-1, reads KAGVTQTPRYLIKTRGQQVTLSCSPISGHRSVSWYQQTPGQGLQFLFEYFSETQRNKGNFPGRFSGRQFSNSRSEMNVSTLELGDSALYLCASNKGLNYNEQFFGPGTRLTVL.